Listed here are 21 T cell receptor beta chains from one sample, sequenced in a study of CD8 T cells in Susac syndrome. Reverse transcription of 0.5 to 1 ug RNA was performed with random hexamers. MiXCR, applied by TCRdb to the immunoSEQ multiplex PCR reads, yields one record per CDR3 protein. The sample consists of 330,000 or so distinct CDR3 sequences, about 88% of them appearing once. Sequenced: CD8+ T cells from PBMCs. Every receptor here comes from a human donor with multiple sclerosis.

This chain joins TRBV27 and TRBJ2-7; D uncertain. The length of the CDR3 is 11 residues. Trimming removed 10 bases from V and 6 bases from J, with 13 bases in between. In germline, CDR1 is MNHEY, CDR2 SMNVEV (reference sequence). The CDR3 loop is CATSSGSEQYF. The CDR3 bases are TGTGCCACCTCTAGTGGCTCCGAGCAGTACTTC.

This sequence joins TRBV15 and TRBJ2-7; weak D call: TRBD1 (6 bases). CDR1 LNHNV and CDR2 YYDKDF come from the germline V gene (reference sequence). The CDR3 contains 14 residues. V was clipped by 4 bases and J by 0 bases, with 10 bases between them. CDR3 nucleotide sequence: TGTGCCACCAGCACAGGGGTAGGCTCCTACGAGCAGTACTTC. Protein sequence: CATSTGVGSYEQYF.

The chain recombines TRBV5-6 with TRBJ1-1; D ambiguous. Germline V lookup: CDR1 SGHDT, CDR2 YYEEEE. Trimming took off 4 bases at V and 5 bases at J, with 9 bases between the two ends. The CDR3 runs 12 residues. The chain's CDR3 is CASSLSKTEAFF. For the CDR3, the DNA is TGTGCCAGCAGCCTATCTAAGACTGAAGCTTTCTTT. The full variable domain, rest sourced from reference TRBV5-6 and TRBJ1-1, is DAGVTQSPTHLIKTRGQQVTLRCSPKSGHDTVSWYQQALGQGPQFIFQYYEEEERQRGNFPDRFSGHQFPNYSSELNVNALLLGDSALYLCASSLSKTEAFFGQGTRLTVV.

CDR3 nucleotides: TGTGCCACCAGTGATTTGCCGTCACTAGGGACGGAAGAGACCCAGTACTTC. Its protein product is CATSDLPSLGTEETQYF. The V call is TRBV24-1, the J call TRBJ2-5; D assignment may be TRBD1 or TRBD2 (5 bases each). V lost 0 bases, J lost 3 bases, and 16 bases lay in between. CDR1 is KGHDR, CDR2 SFDVKD, per germline. The CDR3 totals 17 residues.

This rearrangement joins TRBV7-9 to TRBJ2-3; possibly TRBD1 or TRBD2 for D (5 bases each). The CDR3 consists of 15 residues. V lost 5 bases and J 5 bases, leaving 17 bases between the germline ends. Germline V lookup: CDR1 SEHNR, CDR2 FQNEAQ (reference sequence). CDR3 bases: TGTGCCAGCAGCCCGGGTCGTCGGGGCAGAGATACGCAGTATTTT. Translating gives CASSPGRRGRDTQYF.

This chain joins TRBV29-1 and TRBJ2-1; 10 nucleotides match TRBD2. V gave up 4 bases and J gave up 8 bases; unmatched junction bases: 17. Germline lookup yields CDR1 SQVTM and CDR2 ANQGSEA. CDR3 length: 17 amino acids. CDR3 in DNA: TGCAGCGTTGCGGGCCTAAAAGCGGGAGGGCGGAGGTATGAGCAGTTCTTC. Protein sequence: CSVAGLKAGGRRYEQFF.

The chain carries TRBV10-3 and TRBJ2-1, with 9 bases lining up with TRBD2. Looked up from germline, CDR1 is ENHRY and CDR2 is SYGVKD. V trimming: 7 bases; J trimming: 6 bases; junction bases outside the gene matches: 10. This CDR3 is 15 amino acids long. The CDR3 loop reads CAITSGLAGLNEQFF. CDR3 bases: TGTGCCATCACGTCAGGGCTAGCGGGGCTCAATGAGCAGTTCTTC.

V is TRBV7-8 and J is TRBJ2-5; the match to TRBD1 covers 9 bases. The V segment lost 5 bases and the J segment 5 bases; nucleotides outside the gene matches: 15. CDR1 is SGHVS, CDR2 FQNEAQ, per germline. The CDR3 is 17 residues long. The CDR3 DNA is TGTGCCAGCAGCCCGACCTGGACAGGGGAGGGTCGGGAGACCCAGTACTTC. Translated, it gives CASSPTWTGEGRETQYF.

Here the CDR3 reads CATSSHGSNEKLFF. In DNA form, the CDR3 reads TGTGCCACCAGCTCCCATGGGTCGAATGAAAAACTGTTTTTT. The chain couples TRBV15 to TRBJ1-4; no clear D gene. The CDR3 runs 14 residues. Trimming shortened V by 5 bases and J by 5 bases, and 12 bases separated the two germline ends. The V gene's germline CDR1 is LNHNV and CDR2 YYDKDF (reference sequence).

This chain joins TRBV27 and TRBJ2-3; no reliable D call. The V gene's germline CDR1 is MNHEY and CDR2 SMNVEV (reference sequence). V was pared by 6 bases and J by 3 bases, with 13 bases between. CDR3 size: 14 residues. The CDR3 spells CASSWAYGTDTQYF. The CDR3 DNA reads as TGTGCCAGCAGCTGGGCGTACGGAACAGATACGCAGTATTTT.

V gene TRBV4-1 combines with J gene TRBJ2-1; D unclear. Germline V gene lookup returns CDR1 MGHRA and CDR2 YSYEKL. This CDR3 contains 13 residues. The V gene lost 2 bases and the J gene lost 9 bases, with 11 bases spanning the gap. The CDR3 is CASSQSRVGEQFF. The CDR3, as DNA: TGCGCCAGCAGCCAATCCCGTGTGGGTGAGCAGTTCTTC.

This chain connects TRBV4-3 to TRBJ2-5; D call uncertain. The V gene's germline CDR1 is LGHNA and CDR2 YSLEER. V lost 0 bases, J lost 7 bases, and 12 bases lay in between. The CDR3 totals 14 residues. DNA of the CDR3: TGCGCCAGCAGCCAAGAGGGCTCGTCCGGGACCCAGTACTTC. Amino acid sequence: CASSQEGSSGTQYF.

The chain employs TRBV20-1 and TRBJ2-7; 10 bases agree with TRBD2. The CDR3 covers 15 residues. Unmatched junction bases numbered 11, after V lost 6 bases and J lost 3 bases. The germline V gene has CDR1 DFQATT and CDR2 SNEGSKA (reference sequence). The CDR3 DNA is TGCAGTGCGAATTCTGGGCTAGCGGGAGTCTACGAGCAGTACTTC. This translates into CSANSGLAGVYEQYF.

This chain uses TRBV3-1 with TRBJ2-3, with 7 bases fitting TRBD1. V lost 7 bases, J lost 1 base, and 8 bases stayed unmatched. Looked up from germline, CDR1 is LGHDT and CDR2 is YNNKEL (reference sequence). CDR3 length: 15 amino acids. CDR3 nucleotide sequence: TGTGCCAGCACCCCCCTAGGGGGCCGCACAGATACGCAGTATTTT. This codes for CASTPLGGRTDTQYF.

This chain links TRBV28 with TRBJ2-1, with D perhaps TRBD1 (5 bases). The CDR3 length is 10 residues. Germline-derived CDR1 and CDR2 are MDHEN and SYDVKM. The V end lost 5 bases, the J end lost 9 bases, and 5 bases lay between the germline ends. The CDR3 DNA reads as TGTGCCAGCAGTAGGGGTGAGCAGTTCTTC. Translating gives CASSRGEQFF.

The chain combines TRBV7-8 with TRBJ2-6, with 8 positions matching TRBD1. There are 18 residues in the CDR3. V was clipped by 2 bases and J by 1 base; unmatched bases: 7. Germline V gene lookup returns CDR1 SGHVS and CDR2 FQNEAQ. CDR3 DNA: TGTGCCAGCAGCTTAATGGCAGGGGGCTCATCTGGGGCCAACGTCCTGACTTTC. Amino acid sequence: CASSLMAGGSSGANVLTF.

DNA of the CDR3: TGCGCCAGCAGCAGAGCGGGGGGGCCCACCGGGGAGCTGTTTTTT. Its protein product is CASSRAGGPTGELFF. V and J are TRBV4-3 and TRBJ2-2; 10 bases are a match to TRBD2. This CDR3 contains 15 residues. Germline V gene data show CDR1 as LGHNA and CDR2 as YSLEER. V lost 5 bases to trimming and J lost 4 bases; unmatched junction nucleotides: 4.

V is TRBV5-4 and J is TRBJ1-1; D gene ambiguous. The germline V gene encodes CDR1 SGHNT and CDR2 YYREEE (reference sequence). The V end was cut by 7 bases, the J end by 3 bases, with 10 bases between. The CDR3 consists of 12 residues. The CDR3 coding sequence is TGTGCCAGCGGATATTTGGACACTGAAGCTTTCTTT. Protein: CASGYLDTEAFF.

The rearrangement links TRBV28 to TRBJ2-1; D is unclear. The germline V and J ends were trimmed by 4 bases and 7 bases, with 14 bases remaining between them. The CDR3 extends over 14 amino acids. Looked up from germline, CDR1 is MDHEN and CDR2 is SYDVKM. CDR3 DNA sequence: TGTGCCAGCAGTTCCCCCACAAGTGTTAATGAGCAGTTCTTC. It is translated as CASSSPTSVNEQFF.

The J gene is TRBJ2-4, the V gene TRBV11-2, with 8 nucleotides matching TRBD2. The germline V gene encodes CDR1 SGHAT and CDR2 FQNNGV. V shed 1 base, J shed 4 bases, and the junction held 3 bases outside the gene matches. The CDR3 extends over 15 amino acids. CDR3 sequence reads: CASSLGIAGKNIQYF. The CDR3, as DNA: TGTGCCAGCAGCTTAGGGATAGCGGGGAAAAACATTCAGTACTTC. Filled out from reference TRBV11-2 and TRBJ2-4, the complete variable domain reads EAGVAQSPRYKIIEKRQSVAFWCNPISGHATLYWYQQILGQGPKLLIQFQNNGVVDDSQLPKDRFSAERLKGVDSTLKIQPAKLEDSAVYLCASSLGIAGKNIQYFGAGTRLSVL.

The chain links TRBV7-9 to TRBJ2-3; D unclear. V was shortened by 1 base and J by 2 bases, with 13 bases between the two germline ends. In germline, CDR1 is SEHNR, CDR2 FQNEAQ (reference sequence). The CDR3 covers 16 residues. This chain's CDR3 is CASSLGLADLTDTQYF. DNA for the CDR3: TGTGCCAGCAGCTTAGGGCTGGCGGACCTCACAGATACGCAGTATTTT.